These 31 T cell receptor beta chains share one sample of origin, sequenced in a study of blood T cell repertoires in COVID-19. The assay was immunoSEQ multiplex PCR, and TCRdb's table has in-frame clones only and misses some. The sample lists approximately 97,000 clones, about 87% occurring once. What was sequenced was peripheral blood. The receptors were gathered from a human donor in a cohort sampled during active COVID-19.

A single count supports this clone. This sequence joins TRBV19 and TRBJ1-2, with TRBD1 as a possible D gene (6 bases). CDR3 length: 13 residues. V was clipped by 7 bases and J by 4 bases, with 13 bases between them. CDR1 is LNHDA and CDR2 is SQIVND in the germline V gene (reference sequence). CDR3 DNA sequence: TGTGCCAGTAACCCCAGGGGCTTCTATGGCTACACCTTC. Its protein product is CASNPRGFYGYTF.

This chain connects TRBV5-4 to TRBJ2-7, with 10 bases fitting TRBD2. Per germline, CDR1 SGHNT and CDR2 YYREEE (reference sequence). With 2 bases clipped from V and 4 bases from J, the junction kept 6 bases outside the gene matches. The CDR3 runs to 15 residues. DNA of the CDR3: TGTGCCAGCAGCTTTCCAGCGGGAGGGCTTTACGAGCAGTACTTC. It is translated as CASSFPAGGLYEQYF.

The CDR3 loop is CASSYSAGARYEQYF. CDR3 nucleotide sequence: TGTGCCAGCAGTTACTCAGCGGGAGCGAGGTACGAGCAGTACTTC. This chain uses TRBV6-6 with TRBJ2-7; TRBD2 matches at 8 bases. This CDR3 comprises 15 residues. V lost 0 bases, J lost 4 bases, and 5 bases stayed unmatched. Germline CDR1 is MNHNY and CDR2 is SVGAGI (reference sequence).

This clone showed up just once. The V gene is TRBV4-2, the J gene TRBJ2-1; possibly TRBD1 for D (6 bases). This CDR3 spans 14 amino acids. The germline V and J ends were trimmed by 4 bases and 10 bases, with 17 bases remaining between them. Germline V CDR1 and CDR2: LGHNA, YNFKEQ. In DNA form, the CDR3 reads TGTGCCAGCAGCCTGACAGGCGGGCCGGGGGAGCAGTTCTTC. Amino acid sequence: CASSLTGGPGEQFF.

The chain is built from TRBV18 and TRBJ1-1, with a possible D match to TRBD1 (5 bases). Per germline, CDR1 KGHSH and CDR2 LQKENI. The CDR3 totals 15 residues. The V end lost 0 bases, the J end lost 0 bases, and 8 bases lay between the germline ends. The CDR3 loop is CASSPPGGLNTEAFF. CDR3 nucleotides: TGTGCCAGCTCACCACCGGGGGGACTGAACACTGAAGCTTTCTTT.

The V and J genes are TRBV4-1 and TRBJ2-7, with D perhaps matching TRBD2 (6 bases). The CDR3 contains 15 residues. V was cut by 4 bases and J by 2 bases, with 15 bases left in between. CDR1 and CDR2 from the germline V gene are MGHRA and YSYEKL. Here the CDR3 DNA reads TGCGCCAGCAGCCCTGTAGGAGGGAGAACCTACGAGCAGTACTTC. It specifies CASSPVGGRTYEQYF.

This chain uses TRBV15 with TRBJ2-2; 7 nucleotides line up with TRBD2. This CDR3 comprises 16 residues. V lost 0 bases and J lost 5; bases outside the gene matches: 6. The germline V gene encodes CDR1 LNHNV and CDR2 YYDKDF (reference sequence). CDR3 residues: CATSREAGVRTGELFF. The CDR3 DNA reads TGTGCCACCAGCAGAGAGGCGGGAGTGAGAACCGGGGAGCTGTTTTTT.

In this sample, this clone turned up a few times. J is TRBJ1-2 and V is TRBV19; perhaps TRBD1 as D (5 bases). CDR3 length: 14 residues. Germline V CDR1 and CDR2: LNHDA, SQIVND (reference sequence). V was pared by 5 bases and J by 4 bases, with 14 bases between. CDR3 sequence reads: CASSLQTDFYGYTF. The DNA for the CDR3 is TGTGCCAGTAGTCTCCAGACAGACTTCTATGGCTACACCTTC.

The CDR3 region has the DNA TGCGCCAGCAGCCATCCACAGGGATCAGCGACTAATGAAAAACTGTTTTTT. Translating it yields CASSHPQGSATNEKLFF. The chain recombines TRBV4-1 with TRBJ1-4; D might be TRBD1 (6 bases). Looked up from germline, CDR1 is MGHRA and CDR2 is YSYEKL. The CDR3 runs 17 residues. Trimming pared 3 bases from V and 2 bases from J, leaving 16 bases between.

This clone showed up just once. A read error may account for a junction end that differs from germline. The V call is TRBV6-5, the J call TRBJ2-7; 12 bases align to TRBD1. This CDR3 has 13 residues. Germline assignment: CDR1 MNHEY and CDR2 SVGAGI. The DNA for the CDR3 is TGTGCCAGCAACCCGGGGACAGGGGGCAGTTACCACTTC. Protein product: CASNPGTGGSYHF.

This chain connects TRBV5-1 to TRBJ2-5, with a weak D call TRBD1 (5 bases). V gave up 4 bases and J gave up 4 bases, with 11 bases separating them. Germline loops: CDR1 SGHRS, CDR2 YFSETQ. This CDR3 has 13 amino acids. As DNA, the CDR3 is TGCGCCAGCAGCCCAGGGATTGTAGAGACCCAGTACTTC. It is translated as CASSPGIVETQYF.

The chain uses TRBV5-4 and TRBJ2-2; 7 bases are shared with TRBD2. Germline V gene data show CDR1 as SGHNT and CDR2 as YYREEE (reference sequence). The junction had 8 bases not matched to a gene; V was cut back by 4 bases and J by 5 bases. The CDR3 has 15 residues. CDR3 region: CASSQNAGVTGELFF. The DNA for the CDR3 is TGTGCCAGCAGCCAAAACGCGGGGGTTACCGGGGAGCTGTTTTTT.

The chain links TRBV5-1 to TRBJ1-2; 10 bases map to TRBD1. Germline CDR1 SGHRS, CDR2 YFSETQ. Losses at the gene ends were 4 bases for V and 6 bases for J; bases not matched to a gene: 6. The CDR3 has 14 amino acids. In DNA, the CDR3 is TGCGCCAGCAGCGACCGACAGGGGGCGGATGGCTACACCTTC. This encodes CASSDRQGADGYTF.

Worth noting for this clone: It is unclear where the CDR3 begins or ends on the DNA, so no DNA is shown, and the CDR3 is as TCRdb lists it. The chain recombines TRBV28 with TRBJ1-2. The CDR3 spans 14 amino acids, including both terminal residues. Germline V CDR1 and CDR2: MDHEN, SYDVKM. CDR3 in amino acids: CASILDGIQDGYTF.

This chain links TRBV9 with TRBJ1-5; possible D gene TRBD1, 5 bases. This CDR3 is 13 amino acids long. Germline assignment: CDR1 SGDLS and CDR2 YYNGEE. The V end was cut by 4 bases, the J end by 2 bases, with 7 bases between. The CDR3 is CASSLGRNQPQHF. CDR3 DNA: TGTGCCAGCAGCCTGGGGCGCAATCAGCCCCAGCATTTT.

A remark on this clone: The same CDR3 is also encoded by other DNA sequences in this sample. The chain employs TRBV7-9 and TRBJ1-2; no definite D call. The CDR3 consists of 10 residues. V was cut by 5 bases and J by 7 bases, with 5 bases left in between. The germline CDR1 and CDR2 sequences are SEHNR and FQNEAQ (reference sequence). The CDR3 reads CASSLSGYTF. The CDR3 region has the DNA TGTGCCAGCAGCCTCAGTGGCTACACCTTC.

CDR3 loop: CASSLVTLGGTEAFF. The CDR3 bases are TGTGCCAGCAGTTTAGTAACTCTAGGGGGCACTGAAGCTTTCTTT. The chain has TRBV6-5 and TRBJ1-1; a possible D gene is TRBD1 (6 bases). This CDR3 spans 15 amino acids. V lost 4 bases and J lost 4, with 16 bases in between. Germline CDR1 and CDR2: MNHEY and SVGAGI.

The chain has TRBV7-3 and TRBJ2-1; 9 bases align to TRBD2. V trimming: 9 bases; J trimming: 9 bases; junction bases outside the gene matches: 12. Germline values: CDR1 SGHTA, CDR2 FQGTGA. The CDR3 consists of 14 residues. As DNA, the CDR3 is TGTGCCAGGGCGGAGGGACTAGCTGTTGTTGAGCAGTTCTTC. Translating gives CARAEGLAVVEQFF.

The V call is TRBV25-1, the J call TRBJ1-5, with TRBD1 identical over 7 bases. Germline lookup yields CDR1 MGHDK and CDR2 SYGVNS. The CDR3 runs to 16 residues. V lost 3 bases to trimming and J lost 6 bases; unmatched junction nucleotides: 11. CDR3 loop: CASSEGSGGWGQPQHF. CDR3 DNA sequence: TGTGCCAGCAGTGAGGGGTCAGGGGGTTGGGGTCAGCCCCAGCATTTT.

The rearrangement uses TRBV9 and TRBJ1-3; a possible D gene is TRBD1 (5 bases). CDR1 is SGDLS and CDR2 is YYNGEE in the germline V gene. V was cut by 2 bases and J by 4 bases, with 16 bases left in between. The length of the CDR3 is 16 residues. The CDR3 loop is CASSVDPRGEGNTIYF. The CDR3, as DNA: TGTGCCAGCAGCGTGGACCCTCGGGGGGAAGGAAACACCATATATTTT.

The chain combines TRBV28 with TRBJ1-1, with a weak D call TRBD1 (6 bases). The CDR3 length is 14 residues. Germline V gene sequence: CDR1 MDHEN, CDR2 SYDVKM. With 6 bases removed from V and 2 bases from J, the gap between germline ends came to 13 bases. The CDR3 sequence is CASRHQTGNTEAFF. DNA of the CDR3: TGTGCCAGCAGACATCAGACAGGTAACACTGAAGCTTTCTTT. Combining the CDR3 with reference TRBV28 and TRBJ1-1 gives the whole variable domain DVKVTQSSRYLVKRTGEKVFLECVQDMDHENMFWYRQDPGLGLRLIYFSYDVKMKEKGDIPEGYSVSREKKERFSLILESASTNQTSMYLCASRHQTGNTEAFFGQGTRLTVV.

This sequence joins TRBV7-9 and TRBJ1-1; 8 nucleotides line up with TRBD1. CDR1 SEHNR and CDR2 FQNEAQ come from the germline V gene (reference sequence). This CDR3 is built from 16 residues. J gave up 1 base and V 3 bases, and 7 bases lay outside the gene matches. This chain's CDR3 is CASSFPLTGENTEAFF. For the CDR3, the DNA is TGTGCCAGCAGCTTTCCGTTGACAGGGGAGAACACTGAAGCTTTCTTT. Based on the CDR3 plus reference TRBV7-9 and TRBJ1-1, the full variable domain is DTGVSQNPRHKITKRGQNVTFRCDPISEHNRLYWYRQTLGQGPEFLTYFQNEAQLEKSRLLSDRFSAERPKGSFSTLEIQRTEQGDSAMYLCASSFPLTGENTEAFFGQGTRLTVV.

This clone was observed a few times. J is TRBJ2-2 and V is TRBV4-2, with 7 bases identical to TRBD1. Trimming took 3 bases from V and 3 from J; bases not matched to a gene: 4. The CDR3 spans 15 residues. The germline V gene encodes CDR1 LGHNA and CDR2 YNFKEQ. CDR3 in DNA: TGTGCCAGCAGCCAGGCCACAGGGGACACCGGGGAGCTGTTTTTT. This sequence encodes CASSQATGDTGELFF.

CDR3 in amino acids: CASSLGMGPDVLTF. The CDR3 nucleotides are TGTGCCAGCTCCCTCGGCATGGGGCCCGACGTCCTGACTTTC. This chain joins TRBV18 and TRBJ2-6; D may be TRBD1 (5 bases). CDR1 KGHSH and CDR2 LQKENI come from the germline V gene. The length of the CDR3 is 14 residues. V dropped 6 bases and J dropped 11 bases, with 17 bases sitting between them.

The gene calls are TRBV9 and TRBJ1-2; D is perhaps TRBD1 (6 bases). V was shortened by 0 bases and J by 3 bases, with 12 bases between the two germline ends. The germline V gene encodes CDR1 SGDLS and CDR2 YYNGEE. The CDR3 runs 15 residues. The CDR3: CASSVGTEIYYGYTF. The DNA of the CDR3 is TGTGCCAGCAGCGTAGGGACAGAAATATACTATGGCTACACCTTC.

The V and J genes are TRBV5-1 and TRBJ2-5, with 7 bases matching TRBD1. This CDR3 spans 16 amino acids. Germline values: CDR1 SGHRS, CDR2 YFSETQ. V trimming: 4 bases; J trimming: 5 bases; junction bases outside the gene matches: 14. The DNA of the CDR3 is TGCGCCAGCAGCCAACCTCACAGGGGACATGGGGAGACCCAGTACTTC. Amino acid sequence: CASSQPHRGHGETQYF.

J is TRBJ2-5 and V is TRBV4-2; 9 bases agree with TRBD1. The V gene's germline CDR1 is LGHNA and CDR2 YNFKEQ. Trimming took 1 base from V and 5 from J; bases not matched to a gene: 11. The CDR3 length is 17 residues. The CDR3 nucleotides read TGTGCCAGCAGCCAAGGCAAACGGACAGGGGTTAGTGAGACCCAGTACTTC. It encodes CASSQGKRTGVSETQYF.

The chain uses TRBV5-4 and TRBJ1-5; D gene unclear. Germline lookup yields CDR1 SGHNT and CDR2 YYREEE (reference sequence). V lost 4 bases, J lost 0 bases, and 11 bases lay in between. CDR3 length: 15 amino acids. CDR3 sequence reads: CASSTGGTSNQPQHF. The CDR3, as DNA: TGTGCCAGCAGCACCGGAGGTACTAGCAATCAGCCCCAGCATTTT.

The chain recombines TRBV2 with TRBJ2-1; unclear D gene. Germline lookup yields CDR1 SNHLY and CDR2 FYNNEI. The CDR3 covers 15 residues. V was clipped by 8 bases and J by 0 bases, with 14 bases between them. CDR3 coding DNA: TGTGCCAGCCTGTCGTCCACGAGCTCCTACAATGAGCAGTTCTTC. This translates into CASLSSTSSYNEQFF.

In its sample, this clone was seen once. The rearrangement uses TRBV5-1 and TRBJ1-2, with 7 bases fitting TRBD1. CDR3 length: 14 amino acids. Unmatched junction bases numbered 11, after V lost 4 bases and J lost 8 bases. Germline CDR1 SGHRS, CDR2 YFSETQ. CDR3 in amino acids: CASSALQGRYGYTF. Here the CDR3 DNA reads TGCGCCAGCAGCGCTTTACAGGGGAGGTACGGCTACACCTTC.

The chain employs TRBV6-6 and TRBJ1-1; 8 bases are a match to TRBD1. V lost 6 bases and J lost 3; bases outside the gene matches: 6. The V gene's germline CDR1 is MNHNY and CDR2 SVGAGI (reference sequence). The CDR3 contains 14 residues. The CDR3 spells CASRRQGAYTEAFF. For the CDR3, the DNA is TGTGCCAGCAGGAGGCAGGGGGCGTACACTGAAGCTTTCTTT.